Listed below are T cell receptor beta chains from one sample, sequenced in a study of OX40 agonist ivuxolimab in advanced cancers. The data were produced by immunoSEQ multiplex PCR, yet TCRdb's version contains in-frame clones alone and is incomplete. The sample holds 80,000 to 100,000 clones, about 90% seen once. Sequencing used CD4+ or CD8+ T cells sorted from blood, obtained in a trial of the OX40 agonist ivuxolimab. These receptors were collected from an adult with an advanced solid tumor such as melanoma, head and neck, liver or kidney cancer. Each CDR3 is given with its conserved first and last residue. D genes are given only for firm matches. Clone size is shown for a subset of rows, as once, few, many or a class of expanded clone.

D: -; V: TRBV6-1; J: TRBJ2-7; length: 13; size: -; DNA: TGTGCCAGCAGTACTAGGGTGGGCTACGAGCAGTACTTC; CDR3: CASSTRVGYEQYF
D: -; V: TRBV5-4; J: TRBJ2-1; length: 15; size: -; DNA: TGTGCCAGCAGCTTCCAGGGCCGCTCCTACAATGAGCAGTTCTTC; CDR3: CASSFQGRSYNEQFF
D: TRBD2; V: TRBV5-1; J: TRBJ2-3; length: 15; size: once; DNA: TGCGCCAGCAGCGGCGGGGGGACTTCCACAGATACGCAGTATTTT; CDR3: CASSGGGTSTDTQYF
D: -; V: TRBV28; J: TRBJ1-6; length: 17; size: -; DNA: TGTGCCAGCAAGGACCGAACAATGAGCTCCTATAATTCACCCCTCCACTTT; CDR3: CASKDRTMSSYNSPLHF
D: -; V: TRBV6-1; J: TRBJ1-2; length: 14; size: -; DNA: TGTGCCAGCAGTGAAGCCAAACCGTACTATGGCTACACCTTC; CDR3: CASSEAKPYYGYTF
D: -; V: TRBV28; J: TRBJ2-3; length: 14; size: -; DNA: TGTGCCAGCAATAAACAGGGTCCCACAGATACGCAGTATTTT; CDR3: CASNKQGPTDTQYF
D: -; V: TRBV9; J: TRBJ2-5; length: 14; size: -; DNA: TGTGCCAGCAGCCTAGGTGGCGGGGAAGAGACCCAGTACTTC; CDR3: CASSLGGGEETQYF
D: -; V: TRBV5-1; J: TRBJ2-7; length: 15; size: -; DNA: TGCGCCAGCAGCTTGGAGGCTATCCCAACCTACGAGCAGTACTTC; CDR3: CASSLEAIPTYEQYF
D: TRBD1; V: TRBV5-1; J: TRBJ2-5; length: 15; size: -; DNA: TGCGCCAGCAGCAGGGGACAGGGTAGGCAAGAGACCCAGTACTTC; CDR3: CASSRGQGRQETQYF
D: -; V: TRBV18; J: TRBJ2-5; length: 14; size: -; DNA: TGTGCCAGCTCACCCCCGGGAAGGGCAGAGACCCAGTACTTC; CDR3: CASSPPGRAETQYF
D: TRBD2; V: TRBV9; J: TRBJ2-3; length: 17; size: -; DNA: TGTGCCAGCAGCGTAGGTGGACTAGCGGGGACCACAGATACGCAGTATTTT; CDR3: CASSVGGLAGTTDTQYF
D: -; V: TRBV30; J: TRBJ1-4; length: 13; size: -; DNA: TGTGCCTGGAGTATAACTACTAATGAAAAACTGTTTTTT; CDR3: CAWSITTNEKLFF
D: TRBD1; V: TRBV2; J: TRBJ1-1; length: 15; size: -; DNA: TGTGCCAGCAGCGTCGGACAGGTTAAAAACACTGAAGCTTTCTTT; CDR3: CASSVGQVKNTEAFF
D: TRBD1; V: TRBV6-5; J: TRBJ1-2; length: 13; size: -; DNA: TGTGCCAGCAGTTACGGCAGGGGGAGAGGCTACACCTTC; CDR3: CASSYGRGRGYTF
D: -; V: TRBV7-2; J: TRBJ1-1; length: 13; size: -; DNA: TGTGCCAGCAGCTTAGAGGGAAACGCTGAAGCTTTCTTT; CDR3: CASSLEGNAEAFF
D: -; V: TRBV5-1; J: TRBJ2-3; length: 15; size: -; DNA: TGCGCCAGCAGCTTGGCGCTAGGGAGCACAGATACGCAGTATTTT; CDR3: CASSLALGSTDTQYF
D: TRBD2; V: TRBV27; J: TRBJ2-3; length: 14; size: -; DNA: TGTGCCAGCAGTTTGGGACTAGCGGGCAATACGCAGTATTTT; CDR3: CASSLGLAGNTQYF
D: -; V: TRBV21-1; J: TRBJ1-2; length: 11; size: -; DNA: TGTGCCAGAAGTGCTAACTATGGCTACACCTTC; CDR3: CARSANYGYTF
D: -; V: TRBV4-3; J: TRBJ2-3; length: 15; size: -; DNA: TGCGCCAGCAGCCAAGTAGGGATTAGCACAGATACGCAGTATTTT; CDR3: CASSQVGISTDTQYF
D: TRBD1; V: TRBV7-9; J: TRBJ2-1; length: 15; size: -; DNA: TGTGCCAGCAGCCTCCGGGACAGGGTCTACAATGAGCAGTTCTTC; CDR3: CASSLRDRVYNEQFF
D: TRBD1; V: TRBV27; J: TRBJ2-7; length: 15; size: -; DNA: TGTGCCAGCAGTACGCCCGGGACAGGGCCCCACGAGCAGTACTTC; CDR3: CASSTPGTGPHEQYF
D: -; V: TRBV4-3; J: TRBJ2-3; length: 19; size: -; DNA: TGCGCCAGCAGCCCTGGAGTATTCGTAGGGGCACCTAGCACAGATACGCAGTATTTT; CDR3: CASSPGVFVGAPSTDTQYF
D: -; V: TRBV7-2; J: TRBJ1-4; length: 15; size: -; DNA: TGTGCCAGCAGCTTAGCCTATGCAACTAATGAAAAACTGTTTTTT; CDR3: CASSLAYATNEKLFF
D: TRBD1; V: TRBV7-6; J: TRBJ2-7; length: 16; size: -; DNA: TGTGCCAGCAGCTCCACCCGCGAGACAGGGATCGTCGAGCAGTACTTC; CDR3: CASSSTRETGIVEQYF
D: -; V: TRBV28; J: TRBJ1-1; length: 12; size: -; DNA: TGTGCCAGCAACGGGTTGAACACTGAAGCTTTCTTT; CDR3: CASNGLNTEAFF
D: TRBD2; V: TRBV2; J: TRBJ2-5; length: 14; size: -; DNA: TGTGCCGGTACACTAGCGGGGTCGGGAGAGACCCAGTACTTC; CDR3: CAGTLAGSGETQYF
D: TRBD2; V: TRBV18; J: TRBJ2-5; length: 14; size: -; DNA: TGTGCCAGCTCACCGGGGCTAGAGCGGGGAACCCAGTACTTC; CDR3: CASSPGLERGTQYF
D: -; V: TRBV6-6; J: TRBJ1-2; length: 14; size: -; DNA: TGTGCCAGCAGCGGACAGTTGTTTGGCTATGGCTACACCTTC; CDR3: CASSGQLFGYGYTF
D: -; V: TRBV7-6; J: TRBJ2-3; length: 14; size: -; DNA: TGTGCCAGCAGTCCCGGGACCGGTAAAGATACGCAGTATTTT; CDR3: CASSPGTGKDTQYF
D: -; V: TRBV11-3; J: TRBJ2-3; length: 16; size: -; DNA: TGTGCCAGCAGCTTAGGAGCTAGCGTGAACACAGATACGCAGTATTTT; CDR3: CASSLGASVNTDTQYF
D: -; V: TRBV27; J: TRBJ1-1; length: 13; size: -; DNA: TGTGCCAGCATCCCACAGGGGAACACTGAAGCTTTCTTT; CDR3: CASIPQGNTEAFF
D: TRBD2; V: TRBV7-2; J: TRBJ2-7; length: 14; size: -; DNA: TGTGCCAGCAGCTCATCTAGCGGACCCTACGAGCAGTACTTC; CDR3: CASSSSSGPYEQYF
D: TRBD1; V: TRBV5-1; J: TRBJ2-3; length: 15; size: -; DNA: TGCGCCAGCAGCCCCAGGACAGGGGGCTCGGATACGCAGTATTTT; CDR3: CASSPRTGGSDTQYF
D: TRBD2; V: TRBV28; J: TRBJ2-5; length: 15; size: -; DNA: TGTGCCAGCAGTTTCCCCCAGCGGGGTAGGGAGACCCAGTACTTC; CDR3: CASSFPQRGRETQYF
D: TRBD1; V: TRBV6-5; J: TRBJ1-3; length: 16; size: -; DNA: TGTGCCAGCAGTTATTGGGCAGGGGGCAATGGAAACACCATATATTTT; CDR3: CASSYWAGGNGNTIYF
D: -; V: TRBV6-6; J: TRBJ2-7; length: 14; size: -; DNA: TGTGCCAGCACCTCTCTCGAGGGTGACTACGAGCAGTACTTC; CDR3: CASTSLEGDYEQYF
D: TRBD1; V: TRBV19; J: TRBJ1-1; length: 13; size: once; DNA: TGTGCCTCCTGTGACAGGGCGAACACTGAAGCTTTCTTT; CDR3: CASCDRANTEAFF
D: -; V: TRBV19; J: TRBJ1-5; length: 13; size: few; DNA: TGTGCCAGTAGTCGGGGAACCGGCCAGCCCCAGCATTTT; CDR3: CASSRGTGQPQHF
D: TRBD2; V: TRBV18; J: TRBJ2-1; length: 17; size: -; DNA: TGTGCCAGCTCACCCGGCGGGAGAGAAAGCTCCTACAATGAGCAGTTCTTC; CDR3: CASSPGGRESSYNEQFF
D: -; V: TRBV2; J: TRBJ2-7; length: 15; size: once; DNA: TGTGCCAGCAGTGAAGGGCGGGACAGAGTGTACGAGCAGTACTTC; CDR3: CASSEGRDRVYEQYF
D: -; V: TRBV30; J: TRBJ2-3; length: 11; size: -; DNA: TGTGCCTGGAGTATTCCAGATACGCAGTATTTT; CDR3: CAWSIPDTQYF
D: -; V: TRBV18; J: TRBJ2-6; length: 14; size: -; DNA: TGTGCCAGCTCCTACTCACGGGGGGCCAACGTCCTGACTTTC; CDR3: CASSYSRGANVLTF
D: -; V: TRBV6-1; J: TRBJ1-6; length: 12; size: -; DNA: TGTGCCAGCAGTGAAGAAAATTCACCCCTCCACTTT; CDR3: CASSEENSPLHF